The clone carrying this TCR beta chain was recorded only once. The antigen remains unidentified. Second-dose groups at about 4 or about 12 weeks were pooled. The CDR3 consists of 13 residues. CDR1 and CDR2 (germline): LNHDA, SQIVND (reference sequence). V shed 3 bases and J shed 3 bases, with 8 bases lying between them. The data were obtained in a study of T cell responses to AZD1222 COVID-19 vaccine. General observations from the study: Scientists sampled the repertoires only once the peak T cell response had passed. Baseline serostatus was positive in only six AZD1222 recipients. Donors were mostly white British, more females; clonal diversity possibly underestimated.

Profiled with immunoSEQ multiplex PCR; TCRdb holds only in-frame clones, not every one. The table records about 140,000 clones, approximately 90% of them present only once. This rearrangement joins TRBV19 to TRBJ1-1; the D gene is possibly TRBD1 (5 bases). This receptor was obtained from an adult who received the AZD1222 COVID-19 vaccine. The sequencing here drew on peripheral blood, taken 28 days after the second AZD1222 dose. This CDR3 reads CASSIGGDTEAFF. The DNA of the CDR3 is TGTGCCAGTAGTATTGGAGGGGACACTGAAGCTTTCTTT.